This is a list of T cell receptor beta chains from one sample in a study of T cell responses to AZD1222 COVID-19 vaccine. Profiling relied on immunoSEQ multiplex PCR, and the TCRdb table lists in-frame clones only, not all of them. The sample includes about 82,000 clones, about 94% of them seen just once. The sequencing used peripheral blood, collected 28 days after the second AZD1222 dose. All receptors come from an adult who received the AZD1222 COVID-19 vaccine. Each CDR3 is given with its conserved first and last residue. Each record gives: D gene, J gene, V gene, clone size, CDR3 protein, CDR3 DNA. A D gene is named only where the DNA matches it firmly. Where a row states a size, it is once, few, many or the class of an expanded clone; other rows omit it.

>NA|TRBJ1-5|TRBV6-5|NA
CASRRGGSNQPQHF
TGTGCCAGCAGGCGGGGTGGGAGCAATCAGCCCCAGCATTTT
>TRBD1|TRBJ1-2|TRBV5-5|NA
CASSLAGTVGYTF
TGTGCCAGCAGCTTGGCCGGGACAGTCGGCTACACCTTC
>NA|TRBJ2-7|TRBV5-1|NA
CASSLDGSYEQYF
TGCGCCAGCAGCTTGGATGGGTCCTACGAGCAGTACTTC
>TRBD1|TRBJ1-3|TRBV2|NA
CASSAGTAGNTIYF
TGTGCCAGCAGTGCCGGGACAGCTGGAAACACCATATATTTT
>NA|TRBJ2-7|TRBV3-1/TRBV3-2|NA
CASSQAYIWYEQYF
TGTGCCAGCAGCCAAGCGTACATATGGTACGAGCAGTACTTC
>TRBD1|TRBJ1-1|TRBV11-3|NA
CASSLLRGGMNTEAFF
TGTGCCAGCAGCTTATTGAGAGGGGGCATGAACACTGAAGCTTTCTTT
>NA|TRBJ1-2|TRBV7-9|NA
CASSSHSNYGYTF
TGTGCCAGCAGCTCCCACAGTAACTATGGCTACACCTTC
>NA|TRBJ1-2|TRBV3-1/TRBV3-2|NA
CASSRGVNYGYTF
TGTGCCAGCAGCCGGGGGGTTAACTATGGCTACACCTTC
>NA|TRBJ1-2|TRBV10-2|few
CASSEYRAYGYTF
TGCGCCAGCAGTGAGTACAGGGCCTATGGCTACACCTTC
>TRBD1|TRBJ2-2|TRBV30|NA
CAWNYRGRSTGELFF
TGTGCCTGGAATTACAGGGGGCGATCAACCGGGGAGCTGTTTTTT
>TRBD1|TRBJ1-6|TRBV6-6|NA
CATRGTGDRSPLHF
TGTGCCACCCGGGGAACAGGGGATCGGTCACCCCTCCACTTT
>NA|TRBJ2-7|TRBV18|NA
CASSPLVGRGIGSDEQYF
TGTGCCAGCTCACCACTGGTAGGCAGGGGAATTGGGAGCGACGAGCAGTACTTC
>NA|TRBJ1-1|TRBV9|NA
CASSVRLNTEAFF
TGTGCCAGCAGCGTCAGGTTGAACACTGAAGCTTTCTTT